This TCR beta chain was identified during a study of blood T cell repertoires in COVID-19. Across the whole study: Sites in the United States, Italy and Spain provided acute and convalescent COVID-19 samples. PBMCs, B-cell-depleted T cells, or T cells provided the cDNA or gDNA that made up the material.

In the source study's methods: From reference gene primer amplification, estimates of nucleated cell counts were derived. The data were produced by immunoSEQ multiplex PCR, yet TCRdb's version contains in-frame clones alone and is incomplete. From that table come the V and J calls and clone size; the DNA was used to work out D and trimming. The sample includes about 120,000 clones, roughly nine tenths of them seen just once. V was pared by 2 bases and J by 3 bases, with 4 bases of the junction left unmatched. Germline V gene lookup returns CDR1 KGHSH and CDR2 LQKENI. This CDR3 has 17 residues. The chain is built from TRBV18 and TRBJ2-2; 12 bases match TRBD1. This clonotype originated in an older man who had recovered from COVID-19. Sample: peripheral blood. CDR3 residues: CASSPARDRGHTGELFF. CDR3 sequence (DNA): TGTGCCAGCTCACCAGCCCGGGACAGGGGGCACACCGGGGAGCTGTTTTTT.